The rows below give T cell receptor beta chains drawn from one sample of a study of shared clonotypes between healthy human individuals. The data were produced by immunoSEQ multiplex PCR, yet TCRdb's version contains in-frame clones alone and is incomplete. The sample contains just over 2,000,000 clones, approximately 94% of which appear only once. Sequenced material: naive CD8+ T cells sorted from blood. The receptors derive from a young man in good health. Each CDR3 is given with its conserved first and last residue. A D gene is named only where the DNA matches it firmly. Clone size, where shown, is once, few, many, or a class for clones that have expanded.

v_call: TRBV6-1; j_call: TRBJ2-1; d_call: -; clone_size: -; cdr3_nt: TGTGCCAGCAGTGAACGGATAACCGGACAGCTCTACAATGAGCAGTTCTTC; cdr3_aa: CASSERITGQLYNEQFF
v_call: TRBV19; j_call: TRBJ2-7; d_call: -; clone_size: -; cdr3_nt: TGTGCCAGTAGTATGAAGGACAGCTCCTACGAGCAGTACTTC; cdr3_aa: CASSMKDSSYEQYF
v_call: TRBV9; j_call: TRBJ2-3; d_call: -; clone_size: -; cdr3_nt: TGTGCCAGCAGCGTAGAAACAGGCAGCACAGATACGCAGTATTTT; cdr3_aa: CASSVETGSTDTQYF
v_call: TRBV7-2; j_call: TRBJ1-2; d_call: -; clone_size: -; cdr3_nt: TGTGCCAGCAGCGGCGGACACTACTATGGCTACACCTTC; cdr3_aa: CASSGGHYYGYTF
v_call: TRBV12-5; j_call: TRBJ2-6; d_call: -; clone_size: -; cdr3_nt: TGTGCTAGTGGCCGCTCTGGGGCCAACGTCCTGACTTTC; cdr3_aa: CASGRSGANVLTF
v_call: TRBV5-1; j_call: TRBJ2-7; d_call: -; clone_size: -; cdr3_nt: TGCGCCAGCAGCTTGGGGCTAAGATACGAGCAGTACTTC; cdr3_aa: CASSLGLRYEQYF
v_call: TRBV4-1; j_call: TRBJ2-7; d_call: TRBD2; clone_size: -; cdr3_nt: TGCGCCAGCAGCCATAAATTACCTAGCGGGAGAGTATCCTACGAGCAGTACTTC; cdr3_aa: CASSHKLPSGRVSYEQYF
v_call: TRBV4-3; j_call: TRBJ1-3; d_call: -; clone_size: -; cdr3_nt: TGCGCCAGCAGCGAAGATTCTTCTCCGGGAAACACCATATATTTT; cdr3_aa: CASSEDSSPGNTIYF
v_call: TRBV7-2; j_call: TRBJ2-3; d_call: TRBD2; clone_size: -; cdr3_nt: TGTGCCAGCAGCTCAGGACTAGCGGAAGCCTGGTACACAGATACGCAGTATTTT; cdr3_aa: CASSSGLAEAWYTDTQYF
v_call: TRBV2; j_call: TRBJ1-4; d_call: -; clone_size: -; cdr3_nt: TGTGCCAGCGGAACGACAACTAATGAAAAACTGTTTTTT; cdr3_aa: CASGTTTNEKLFF
v_call: TRBV7-9; j_call: TRBJ2-1; d_call: -; clone_size: -; cdr3_nt: TGTGCCAGCAGTTCCGACCACTACAATGAGCAGTTCTTC; cdr3_aa: CASSSDHYNEQFF
v_call: TRBV29-1; j_call: TRBJ2-1; d_call: -; clone_size: -; cdr3_nt: TGCAGCGTTGAAGACCTGTCCGCGGACAGTAATGAGCAGTTCTTC; cdr3_aa: CSVEDLSADSNEQFF
v_call: TRBV19; j_call: TRBJ2-5; d_call: TRBD1; clone_size: -; cdr3_nt: TGTGCCAGTAGTATAGAAGGGGGCGCACAGGGTCAAGAGACCCAGTACTTC; cdr3_aa: CASSIEGGAQGQETQYF
v_call: TRBV9; j_call: TRBJ2-1; d_call: -; clone_size: -; cdr3_nt: TGTGCCAGCAGCGTTGGATCCGGGACTTCCTACAATGAGCAGTTCTTC; cdr3_aa: CASSVGSGTSYNEQFF
v_call: TRBV18; j_call: TRBJ1-1; d_call: -; clone_size: -; cdr3_nt: TGTGCCAGCTCACCTGGCGGCGGCAAAGTGAACACTGAAGCTTTCTTT; cdr3_aa: CASSPGGGKVNTEAFF
v_call: TRBV4-3; j_call: TRBJ1-4; d_call: -; clone_size: -; cdr3_nt: TGCGCCAGCAGCCAGGGGGACACTGCAACTAATGAAAAACTGTTTTTT; cdr3_aa: CASSQGDTATNEKLFF
v_call: TRBV27; j_call: TRBJ1-5; d_call: -; clone_size: -; cdr3_nt: TGTGCCAGCAGTTTGAGCGGGGCGCATCAGCCCCAGCATTTT; cdr3_aa: CASSLSGAHQPQHF
v_call: TRBV7-9; j_call: TRBJ1-1; d_call: -; clone_size: -; cdr3_nt: TGTGCCAGCAGCCCGGACATGAACACTGAAGCTTTCTTT; cdr3_aa: CASSPDMNTEAFF
v_call: TRBV6-6; j_call: TRBJ2-3; d_call: -; clone_size: -; cdr3_nt: TGTGCCAGCAGTTACTTGCAGGGTAGCACAGATACGCAGTATTTT; cdr3_aa: CASSYLQGSTDTQYF
v_call: TRBV29-1; j_call: TRBJ2-5; d_call: TRBD2; clone_size: -; cdr3_nt: TGCAGCGGGGGACTAGCGGGTGGAGGAGAGACCCAGTACTTC; cdr3_aa: CSGGLAGGGETQYF
v_call: TRBV5-1; j_call: TRBJ2-7; d_call: -; clone_size: -; cdr3_nt: TGCGCCAGCAGCTTGGAGGCAGGGTTGGGATCCTACGAGCAGTACTTC; cdr3_aa: CASSLEAGLGSYEQYF
v_call: TRBV7-9; j_call: TRBJ2-5; d_call: -; clone_size: once; cdr3_nt: TGTGCCAGCACCACCACAGGGGAGGATGAGACCCAGTACTTC; cdr3_aa: CASTTTGEDETQYF
v_call: TRBV6-1; j_call: TRBJ1-1; d_call: -; clone_size: -; cdr3_nt: TGTGCCAGCAGCCCCGGGCGGGGCCTGTGGACTGAAGCTTTCTTT; cdr3_aa: CASSPGRGLWTEAFF
v_call: TRBV4-1; j_call: TRBJ1-2; d_call: -; clone_size: -; cdr3_nt: TGCGCCAGCAGCCAAGATCTAGTTAACTATGGCTACACCTTC; cdr3_aa: CASSQDLVNYGYTF
v_call: TRBV9; j_call: TRBJ2-7; d_call: -; clone_size: -; cdr3_nt: TGTGCCAGCAGCGTAGTCGGAGACTCCTACGAGCAGTACTTC; cdr3_aa: CASSVVGDSYEQYF
v_call: TRBV9; j_call: TRBJ2-2; d_call: -; clone_size: -; cdr3_nt: TGTGCCAGCAGCCCTACAGGCGGGGAGCTGTTTTTT; cdr3_aa: CASSPTGGELFF
v_call: TRBV27; j_call: TRBJ1-1; d_call: TRBD1; clone_size: -; cdr3_nt: TGTGCCAGCAGTTTAATAGGACAGGGAACTGAAGCTTTCTTT; cdr3_aa: CASSLIGQGTEAFF
v_call: TRBV15; j_call: TRBJ2-1; d_call: TRBD2; clone_size: -; cdr3_nt: TGTGCCACCAGCAGAGATCCAGGGCGGGAGGGCCCCAATGAGCAGTTCTTC; cdr3_aa: CATSRDPGREGPNEQFF
v_call: TRBV5-4; j_call: TRBJ2-7; d_call: -; clone_size: -; cdr3_nt: TGTGCCAGCAGCTTGTCAGCGTCTCCCTACGAGCAGTACTTC; cdr3_aa: CASSLSASPYEQYF
v_call: TRBV6-5; j_call: TRBJ2-7; d_call: -; clone_size: -; cdr3_nt: TGTGCCAGCAGTTACGCGGGCGGGGACTACGAGCAGTACTTC; cdr3_aa: CASSYAGGDYEQYF
v_call: TRBV9; j_call: TRBJ2-5; d_call: -; clone_size: -; cdr3_nt: TGTGCCAGCAGCCCAGGACTGGTAGAGACCCAGTACTTC; cdr3_aa: CASSPGLVETQYF
v_call: TRBV5-1; j_call: TRBJ1-2; d_call: -; clone_size: -; cdr3_nt: TGCGCCAGCAGCTTGGGAGGGGGAGAACACACCTTC; cdr3_aa: CASSLGGGEHTF
v_call: TRBV5-6; j_call: TRBJ2-3; d_call: TRBD1; clone_size: once; cdr3_nt: TGTGCCAGCAGCTTGGGGGCCGACAGGGGATACACAGATACGCAGTATTTT; cdr3_aa: CASSLGADRGYTDTQYF
v_call: TRBV27; j_call: TRBJ2-3; d_call: -; clone_size: -; cdr3_nt: TGTGCCAGCAGTTTAATTGGTACAGATACGCAGTATTTT; cdr3_aa: CASSLIGTDTQYF
v_call: TRBV15; j_call: TRBJ1-2; d_call: TRBD1; clone_size: -; cdr3_nt: TGTGCCACCAGCAGGGCCATGACAGGGGGCAACTATGGCTACACCTTC; cdr3_aa: CATSRAMTGGNYGYTF
v_call: TRBV30; j_call: TRBJ2-1; d_call: -; clone_size: -; cdr3_nt: TGTGCCTGGAGCCAATTGGAGAGACCCTACAATGAGCAGTTCTTC; cdr3_aa: CAWSQLERPYNEQFF
v_call: TRBV21-1; j_call: TRBJ2-7; d_call: -; clone_size: -; cdr3_nt: TGTGCCAGCAGCAAAGGGGGGCTAGCGGCTGCCTACGAGCAGTACTTC; cdr3_aa: CASSKGGLAAAYEQYF
v_call: TRBV7-6; j_call: TRBJ2-3; d_call: -; clone_size: -; cdr3_nt: TGTGCCAGCAGCTCCCGGGACTCTTACACAGATACGCAGTATTTT; cdr3_aa: CASSSRDSYTDTQYF
v_call: TRBV12-5; j_call: TRBJ2-5; d_call: TRBD1; clone_size: once; cdr3_nt: TGTGCTAGTGGTCTGACAGGGGGTTCTCACGAGACCCAGTACTTC; cdr3_aa: CASGLTGGSHETQYF
v_call: TRBV11-2; j_call: TRBJ2-7; d_call: -; clone_size: -; cdr3_nt: TGTGCCAGCAGCTTTCTTAAATACGAGCAGTACTTC; cdr3_aa: CASSFLKYEQYF
v_call: TRBV11-3; j_call: TRBJ2-4; d_call: -; clone_size: -; cdr3_nt: TGTGCCAGCAGCCAACCCCGGAGAGCGAAAAACATTCAGTACTTC; cdr3_aa: CASSQPRRAKNIQYF
v_call: TRBV7-9; j_call: TRBJ2-5; d_call: -; clone_size: -; cdr3_nt: TGTGCCAGCAGCTTCGGACTGGAAGAGACCCAGTACTTC; cdr3_aa: CASSFGLEETQYF
v_call: TRBV9; j_call: TRBJ1-1; d_call: -; clone_size: -; cdr3_nt: TGTGCCAGCAGCGAGGATAATGGCTCTGAAGCTTTCTTT; cdr3_aa: CASSEDNGSEAFF
v_call: TRBV30; j_call: TRBJ1-2; d_call: -; clone_size: -; cdr3_nt: TGTGCCTGGGATTTTGAACATCGTGAGGGGGGCTACACCTTC; cdr3_aa: CAWDFEHREGGYTF
v_call: TRBV7-9; j_call: TRBJ2-5; d_call: -; clone_size: -; cdr3_nt: TGTGCCAGCAGCTTATTGGAGAACGTGGGGGAGACCCAGTACTTC; cdr3_aa: CASSLLENVGETQYF
v_call: TRBV6-5; j_call: TRBJ2-7; d_call: -; clone_size: -; cdr3_nt: TGTGCCAGCAGTCCCACCGATATAGGGGAGCAGTACTTC; cdr3_aa: CASSPTDIGEQYF